The clone carrying this TCR beta chain was observed a handful of times. The use of a sample-barcoded 5' primer and a J-beta primer mix characterized a second PCR of about 7 to 12 cycles. Using its own MiXCR run on the 5' RACE reads, TCRdb lists one record per CDR3 protein. The repertoire holds about 900,000 distinct CDR3 sequences, around 46% seen once, with 13% in the top ten. The source of the sample is a study of blood T cells in healthy people across ages. Whenever a sample was processed, at least 6.5 million PBMCs were isolated. Germline V gives CDR1 ENHRY, CDR2 SYGVKD. Trimming at V came to 3 bases and at J to 1 base, leaving 3 bases not matched to a gene. The CDR3 is 15 amino acids.

This chain joins TRBV10-3 and TRBJ2-7; TRBD1 matches at 10 bases. Sample: blood. The TCR was taken from a man younger than 45 in good health. The CDR3 region is CAISDRTGGSYEQYF. The CDR3 DNA reads TGTGCCATCAGTGATCGGACAGGGGGTTCCTACGAGCAGTACTTC.